One T cell receptor beta chain is described in this entry. V lost 6 bases and J lost 0; bases outside the gene matches: 3. CDR1 ENHRY and CDR2 SYGVKD come from the germline V gene. The CDR3 extends over 15 amino acids. Time point defined: pretreatment peripheral blood. These data originate in a study of PD-L1 blockade in urothelial cancer. Sequencing used immunoSEQ multiplex PCR; TCRdb keeps in-frame clones, though not all of them. This table holds around 70,000 clones, 84% found once. This specimen was PBMCs, taken around atezolizumab (anti-PD-L1) treatment. V gene TRBV10-3 combines with J gene TRBJ2-1, with 9 bases lining up with TRBD2. The source is a woman in her 70s with urothelial cancer. Written as DNA, the CDR3 is TGTGCCATCAGCCCTAGCGGGAACTCCTACAATGAGCAGTTCTTC. Protein sequence: CAISPSGNSYNEQFF.